This record concerns one T cell receptor beta chain sequence. Measured with immunoSEQ multiplex PCR; TCRdb has only the in-frame clones, and not every one. The sample has more than 100,000 clones, around nine tenths seen once. The data were taken from a study of T cell responses to AZD1222 COVID-19 vaccine. The germline V gene has CDR1 LNHDA and CDR2 SQIVND (reference sequence). The V and J ends lost 3 bases and 4 bases respectively, with 9 bases between them. The CDR3 consists of 13 residues. The chain has TRBV19 and TRBJ1-1; the D is unclear. The sequence derives from an adult in good health. The input for sequencing was peripheral blood, taken on day 0 of AZD1222 vaccination. The DNA of the CDR3 is TGTGCCAGTAGTATCGGCCGAGGCACTGAAGCTTTCTTT. As protein: CASSIGRGTEAFF.